This T cell receptor beta chain was documented in a study of blood T cell repertoires in COVID-19. Study in general: Specimens from acute and convalescent COVID-19 originated in the United States, Italy and Spain. Sample material is recorded as cDNA or gDNA derived from T cells, B-cell-depleted T cells, or PBMCs.

The germline V gene encodes CDR1 ENHRY and CDR2 SYGVKD. The J segment lost 4 bases and the V segment lost 7 bases, leaving 5 bases of the junction unmatched. This CDR3 region has 14 residues. Source study methods: Estimated nucleated cell counts came from reference gene primer amplification. Sequenced by immunoSEQ multiplex PCR; TCRdb stores in-frame clones only, minus some. Clone size and V and J calls were adopted from that table, with D and trimming inferred from the DNA. This table has some 80,000 clones, around 89% appearing once. The sample holds one count of this clone. This rearrangement joins TRBV10-3 to TRBJ2-3; 10 positions match TRBD2. The TCR sequence derives from a human donor in a cohort sampled during active COVID-19. The sequenced material came from peripheral blood. The CDR3 protein is CAITSGGAADTQYF. The DNA for the CDR3 is TGTGCCATCACCAGCGGGGGGGCTGCAGATACGCAGTATTTT.